The present TCR beta chain was sequenced within a study of cytomegalovirus exposure and HLA in healthy donors (dated by TCRdb to the late 2010s). For the study in its entirety: An earlier analysis of fewer than 750 of the donors reported about 260 Gb of sequence data and 117 million unique TCR beta sequences obtained from about 179 million T cells. An early release covering roughly 640 HLA-typed donors comprised 300 to 350 gigabases of sequencing data and roughly 86 million unique TCR sequences. Among the approximately 430 genotyped donors, roughly 80% belonged to the genetic ancestry cluster associated with self-reported Caucasian donors. The study was designed to test whether signatures of past pathogen exposure could be identified by cataloging public T cell receptors. The study used immunosequencing to profile the T cell repertoires of under 700 subjects and linked those repertoires to cytomegalovirus serostatus. Besides the first cohort of 666 subjects, a separate validation cohort made up of 120 different subjects was used. High-throughput TCR immunosequencing, statistical association of individual TCRs with disease status, and machine learning were combined to predict cytomegalovirus infection status. A later analysis re-examined previously published TCR beta repertoires from over 500 donors and added high-resolution HLA genotyping to investigate patterns of TCR occurrence. In the later analysis, no new phenotypic data were used to find candidate immune exposures; instead, reliance was placed on TCR beta sequences and their occurrence across donors. An earlier analysis of about 620 of the donors applied high-throughput TCR beta sequencing to assess whether each TCR beta V gene segment acted as functional or pseudogenic. Alongside the repertoire data, information on donor age, sex, ethnicity and CMV serostatus was compiled. In a later genetic analysis, genome-wide SNP genotypes for about three fifths of the 666 donors were used, and that subset was treated as a discovery cohort. Every discovery cohort repertoire had been produced on one sequencing platform. HLA typing covered class I and class II loci at four-digit resolution. The number of donors typed differed by locus, with 629-630 for A, B, C, DRB1 and DQB1, 522 for DQA1, approximately 570 for DPA1, and about 450 for DPB1. Because of strong linkage in the cohort, four to six DR-DQ haplotypes were treated as single units for association and clustering. Across about 380 genotyped donors of the cohort, an average of roughly 200,000 unique TCR beta nucleotide sequences per donor were sequenced, and 15% to 20% of those sequences were non-productive.

Points the paper makes about the study in general: This cohort had only TCR beta chains sequenced, and the lack of alpha or paired-chain data limited which features could be detected. An association between a missense DCLRE1C variant and V-gene and J-gene trimming of TCR beta chains was found in a later genetic analysis and replicated in an independent cohort. Because HLA typing was unavailable for some donors at each locus, only the typed subset was used in association tests. Across donors, most TCR sequences were observed very rarely, whereas some public TCRs were present in many individuals. In an earlier analysis of approximately 590 of the donors, most TCR beta V segments were observed in productive rearrangements about 90% or about 30% of the time, broadly matching IMGT annotations. Correlated functional status among segregating V segments might be attributable to linkage disequilibrium, but an unknown experimental factor could not be ruled out. In a later analysis, HLA-associated TCR beta chains showed more clonal expansion and lower generation probabilities than non-associated chains that were equally common. A later analysis found that TCR association rates varied across HLA loci, with DRB1 alleles showing the most associated TCRs and HLA-C alleles the fewest. A few of the identified cytomegalovirus-associated TCR beta chains were confirmed in vitro to be specific for cytomegalovirus antigens. For the cohort, immune exposure information was limited to CMV serostatus. The earlier analysis of fewer than 750 of the donors excluded 15 to 20 rarely observed V segments, including chromosome 9 orphons, because counts were too low. In a later analysis, 16,951 TCR beta sequences were associated with specific HLA alleles at a false discovery rate of 0.05. Several of the top co-occurrence clusters appeared to be linked to parvovirus B19, influenza, CMV and Epstein-Barr virus, according to a later analysis. Cytomegalovirus status was reported to be diagnosed by the classifier with high specificity and sensitivity in both the original and validation cohorts. The authors suggested that the approach could potentially be extended to other disease states and immunological phenotypes. When HLA alleles, especially DR and DQ, strongly co-occurred, attributing TCR associations to individual alleles was difficult. A later genetic analysis reported fewer N-insertions in productive TCRs among donors in an Asian-associated ancestry cluster than the approximately 700-donor mean. A cluster of highly shared sequence variants was judged likely to be a technical artifact of the sequencing pipeline. Some IMGT-functional V segments, including TRBV6-2 and TRBV6-3, could not be told apart with the 87-base-pair reads, so those segments were excluded. A further reported finding was that TCR beta sequences accurately predicted the HLA-A and HLA-B alleles for most subjects in the first cohort. A total of fewer than 200 TCR beta chains were listed by the study as associated with cytomegalovirus. According to a later analysis, most CMV-associated TCR beta chains appeared to be HLA-restricted, and the HLA associations seemed to be driven largely by CMV exposure. Roughly uniform sequencing depth across donors was assumed in presence/absence analyses, although this assumption may not hold.

Libraries were built with the immunoSEQ multiplex PCR assay. For the multiplex PCR, a mixture combining 60 forward primers for TCR Vbeta segments and 13 reverse primers for TCR Jbeta segments was used. A multiplex PCR assay on genomic DNA amplified the CDR3 region of rearranged TCR beta genes. Amplified TCR beta libraries were sequenced as 87-base-pair reads on the Illumina HiSeq System. Per the authors' processing: In a later analysis, 70 million to 95 million unique TCR beta chains were counted across the 500 to 850 repertoires, and around 10 million of these chains were shared by at least two donors. Raw reads were error-corrected and collapsed into unique sequences with a nearest-neighbor algorithm that merged closely related sequences to remove PCR and sequencing errors. Alignment of CDR3 sequences to IMGT reference sequences was used to assign V, D and J gene segments. For a sequence to be retained, at least a six-nucleotide match to both a V gene segment and a J gene segment was required. Rearrangements were called productive when the CDR3 lacked stop codons and stayed in frame with V and J; all others were non-productive. Following IMGT convention, CDR3 was defined as the stretch from the second conserved V-encoded cysteine up to the conserved J-encoded phenylalanine. In an earlier analysis of around 540 of the donors, sequences lacking an unambiguous match to a single V gene segment were excluded. An earlier analysis of over 450 of the donors classified V segments as functional when productive rearrangements were above 56.7% and as segregating when the standard deviation between donors was above 5%. A statistical classification framework was built for diagnosing cytomegalovirus status from the catalog of TCR beta chain sequences. V and J gene assignment, in a later analysis, came from comparing TCR nucleotide sequences with IMGT/GENE-DB human TR gene sequences. A later analysis assigned CDR3 sequences and most-parsimonious VDJ recombination scenarios with the TCRdist pipeline. In a later analysis, each TCR beta chain was defined by its CDR3 amino acid sequence together with its V-gene family, and reads lacking a unique V-gene family were excluded. As a way to deal with suspected cross-contamination and a sequencing artifact, a later analysis dropped 450 to 700 nucleotide sequences that were highly shared and had low generation probability. In a later analysis, a clonal expansion index for each public chain was calculated from normalized within-repertoire ranks of inferred template counts. Generation probabilities in a later analysis came from a VDJ recombination model fitted to out-of-frame rearrangements, and those results were checked against IGoR. In a later analysis, hypergeometric tests were used to score TCR-TCR, TCR-HLA and TCR-CMV co-occurrence, with a repertoire-size bias correction applied to TCR pairs. To estimate false discovery rates, a later analysis permuted the HLA or CMV assignments 20 times. In a later analysis, co-occurring TCRs were grouped with DBSCAN, and TCRdist sequence similarity was added when clustering was performed within HLA-allele-positive subsets. For co-occurrence clustering, repertoires with fewer than 30,000 or more than 120,000 public chains were excluded, along with five repertoires with anomalous nucleotide sharing. TCRdb limited this immuneACCESS table to in-frame rearrangements with V and J called. A share of clones is missing; checked studies link under half to unresolved V genes, and the rest is unexplained. Clone size and the V and J calls come from that table; the DNA yielded D and trimming. The sample table lists fewer than 150,000 clones, less than 80% of them with a count of one. Around 4.2% of the sample rests with the top ten.

In total, 630 or so healthy bone marrow donors made up the cohort. At the time of sampling, every cohort member was nominally healthy, though immune exposures that went unrecorded were likely present. The donor tested CMV seropositive and was one of the 289 seropositive cohort members. Each donor provided a peripheral blood sample, and peripheral blood mononuclear cells were used for TCR beta sequencing. The Qiagen DNeasy Blood Extraction Kit was used to extract genomic DNA from the blood cell samples. The germline V gene (reference sequence) specifies SEHNR as CDR1 and FQNEAQ as CDR2. The CDR3 holds 15 amino acids from the cysteine to the phenylalanine. Solely the CDR3 DNA is kept, with 45 bases framed from the first base. Relative to germline, V is missing 1 base and J is missing 8 bases, with 6 bases of the junction outside any gene match. About this clone: There is no known antigen for this receptor. No clone much larger than this one lies a single base away; base qualities are absent.

The sample taken for sequencing was PBMCs. The clonotype comes from a woman aged 40 to 55 in good health and CMV-seropositive. The chain is assembled from TRBV7-9 and TRBJ2-1; 9 of the junction bases match TRBD2. The nucleotides read TGTGCCAGCAGCTTAGGGCTAGCGGGGTTAGATGAGCAGTTCTTC. This sequence encodes CASSLGLAGLDEQFF.